The entry below describes one T cell receptor beta chain. Its antigen is as yet unknown. A few donor pairs also had unstimulated CD4+ and CD8+ naive and memory subsets sequenced. The sample originates from a study of siplizumab effects on memory and regulatory T cells. The germline V gene has CDR1 MNHNS and CDR2 SASEGT. The CDR3 sequence is 15 residues long. V was clipped by 2 bases and J by 0 bases, with 11 bases between them. Measured with immunoSEQ multiplex PCR; TCRdb has only the in-frame clones, and not every one. The table has approximately 65,000 clones, less than 85% seen once. Study conclusions and caveats: Naive T cells appeared more diverse than memory cells and seemed to be major alloresponse contributors.

The source is a human donor in good health. The chain links TRBV6-1 to TRBJ2-7, with D unresolved. The sample was memory CD4+ T cells sorted from blood. CDR3 DNA: TGTGCCAGCAGTGAAAACAGCCCCTTCTCCTACGAGCAGTACTTC. Its protein is CASSENSPFSYEQYF.